This TCR beta chain was captured by sequencing in a study of tumor and adjacent non-tumor tissue in lung cancer. Overall study: Histology: about a dozen adenocarcinoma, a couple of squamous cell carcinoma, 1 small cell lung cancer. The patients, 10 to 11 men and 4 or 5 women, were about 31 to 76 with stage I to III disease. Findings and caveats of the study: In normal lung, the top 100 clones were significantly more dominant than in tumor. TCR diversity was significantly greater in tumor than normal lung tissue.

TCRbeta libraries were built with three rounds of nested PCR, modified from ARM-PCR. Via MiXCR, TCRdb re-called the multiplex PCR reads, giving one row per CDR3 protein. This table holds 81,000 or so distinct CDR3 sequences, 80% to 90% found once. In regard to this clonotype: Its matching antigen is unknown. Sequence at one end of the junction differs from germline and may be a read error.

CDR1 is SGHAT and CDR2 is FQNNGV in the germline V gene. The CDR3 runs 14 residues. No cell sorting was done before RNA was extracted from the tissue. This non-tumor lung sample came from over 3 cm beyond the tumor edge. The receptor's source is a man between 60 and 75 years old with non-small cell lung cancer. V usage is TRBV11-2 and J usage is TRBJ2-5, with D possibly being TRBD2 (5 bases). Sequenced input: distant non-tumor lung tissue. The CDR3 is CASSSGLVLEIQYF. The DNA for the CDR3 is TGTGCCAGCAGCTCCGGACTGGTTCTTGAGATCCAGTACTTC.